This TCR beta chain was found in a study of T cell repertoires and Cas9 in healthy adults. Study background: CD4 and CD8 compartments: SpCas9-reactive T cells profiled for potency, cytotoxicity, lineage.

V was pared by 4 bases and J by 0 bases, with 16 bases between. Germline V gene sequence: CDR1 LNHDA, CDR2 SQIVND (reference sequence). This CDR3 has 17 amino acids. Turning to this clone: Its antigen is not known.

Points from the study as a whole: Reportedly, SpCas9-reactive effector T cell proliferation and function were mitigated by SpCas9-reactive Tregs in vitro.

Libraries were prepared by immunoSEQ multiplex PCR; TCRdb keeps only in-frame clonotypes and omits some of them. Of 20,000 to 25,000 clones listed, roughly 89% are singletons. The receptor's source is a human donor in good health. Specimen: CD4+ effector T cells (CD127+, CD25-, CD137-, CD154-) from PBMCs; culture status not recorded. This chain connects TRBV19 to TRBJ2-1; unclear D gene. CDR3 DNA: TGTGCCAGTAGTACCGGACGCCTAGGAAGCTCCTACAATGAGCAGTTCTTC. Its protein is CASSTGRLGSSYNEQFF. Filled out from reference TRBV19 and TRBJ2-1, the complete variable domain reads DGGITQSPKYLFRKEGQNVTLSCEQNLNHDAMYWYRQDPGQGLRLIYYSQIVNDFQKGDIAEGYSVSREKKESFPLTVTSAQKNPTAFYLCASSTGRLGSSYNEQFFGPGTRLTVL.